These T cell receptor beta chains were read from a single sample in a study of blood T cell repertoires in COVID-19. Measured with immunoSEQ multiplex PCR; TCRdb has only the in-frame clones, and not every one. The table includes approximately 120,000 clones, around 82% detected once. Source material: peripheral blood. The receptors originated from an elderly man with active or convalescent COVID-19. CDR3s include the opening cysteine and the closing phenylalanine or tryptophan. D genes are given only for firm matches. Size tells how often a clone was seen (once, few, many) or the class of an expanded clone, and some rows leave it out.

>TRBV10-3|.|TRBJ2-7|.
CAISERGYEQYF
TGTGCCATCAGTGAGAGGGGATACGAGCAGTACTTC
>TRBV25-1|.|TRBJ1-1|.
CASSASSRGSTEAFF
TGTGCCAGCAGTGCCTCTTCCAGGGGATCCACTGAAGCTTTCTTT
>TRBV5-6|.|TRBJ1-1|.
CASSLRGNEAFF
TGTGCCAGCAGCTTGCGGGGAAATGAAGCTTTCTTT
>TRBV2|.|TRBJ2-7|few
CASSKDSSYEQYF
TGTGCCAGCAGTAAGGACAGCTCTTACGAGCAGTACTTC
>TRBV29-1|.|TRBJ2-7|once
CSVMTSSYEQYF
TGCAGCGTGATGACTAGCTCCTACGAGCAGTACTTC
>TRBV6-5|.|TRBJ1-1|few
CASSYSWGGSVEAFF
TGTGCCAGCAGTTACTCCTGGGGGGGTTCGGTTGAAGCTTTCTTT
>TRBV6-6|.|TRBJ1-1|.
CASSLPQGESTEAFF
TGTGCCAGCAGCCTCCCACAGGGAGAAAGCACTGAAGCTTTCTTT
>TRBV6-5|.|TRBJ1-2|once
CASSYEEGSYYGYTF
TGTGCCAGCAGTTACGAGGAGGGGAGTTACTATGGCTACACCTTC
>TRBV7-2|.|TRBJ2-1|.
CASSLTAGSYNEQFF
TGTGCCAGCAGCTTAACGGCGGGTTCCTACAATGAGCAGTTCTTC
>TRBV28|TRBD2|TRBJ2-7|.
CASSFNGRDAGNPYEQYF
TGTGCCAGCAGTTTCAATGGGAGGGACGCCGGTAATCCCTACGAGCAGTACTTC
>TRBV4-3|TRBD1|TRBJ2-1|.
CASSQDSQGAYNEQFF
TGCGCCAGCAGTCAAGACTCCCAGGGGGCCTACAATGAGCAGTTCTTC
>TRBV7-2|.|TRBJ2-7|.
CASSEGHPYEQYF
TGTGCCAGCAGCGAGGGACACCCCTACGAGCAGTACTTC
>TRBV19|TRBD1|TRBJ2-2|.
CASMGQTTGELFF
TGTGCCAGCATGGGACAGACGACCGGGGAGCTGTTTTTT
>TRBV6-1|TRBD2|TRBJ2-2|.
CASSEWSGGAGTGELFF
TGTGCCAGCAGTGAGTGGAGCGGGGGGGCCGGCACCGGGGAGCTGTTTTTT
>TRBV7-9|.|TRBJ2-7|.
CASSLAQGSEQYF
TGTGCCAGCAGCTTGGCACAGGGTTCCGAGCAGTACTTC
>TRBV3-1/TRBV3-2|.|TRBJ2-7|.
CASSLGGLGLYEQYF
TGTGCCAGCAGCCTCGGCGGTCTGGGACTCTACGAGCAGTACTTC
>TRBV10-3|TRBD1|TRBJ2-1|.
CAISEEGTGGEFF
TGTGCCATCAGTGAGGAAGGGACAGGTGGGGAGTTCTTC
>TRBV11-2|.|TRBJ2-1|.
CASSLVRGSSYNEQFF
TGTGCCAGCAGCTTAGTGAGGGGGAGCTCCTACAATGAGCAGTTCTTC
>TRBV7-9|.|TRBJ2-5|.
CASSFGQWETQYF
TGTGCCAGCAGCTTCGGACAGTGGGAGACCCAGTACTTC
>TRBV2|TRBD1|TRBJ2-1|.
CASSPQGVPYNEQFF
TGTGCCAGCAGTCCCCAGGGGGTGCCCTACAATGAGCAGTTCTTC
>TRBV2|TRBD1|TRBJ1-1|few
CAGRQGASRDTEAFF
TGTGCCGGCCGGCAGGGGGCTTCTCGTGACACTGAAGCTTTCTTT
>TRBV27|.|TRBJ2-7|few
CASGDYEQYF
TGTGCCAGCGGAGACTACGAGCAGTACTTC
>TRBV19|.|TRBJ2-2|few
CASTSMELSDKNTGELFF
TGTGCCAGTACGAGTATGGAGTTGTCGGACAAGAACACCGGGGAGCTGTTTTTT
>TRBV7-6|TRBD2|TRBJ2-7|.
CASSLLPSGESYEQYF
TGTGCCAGCAGCTTATTGCCTAGCGGAGAATCCTACGAGCAGTACTTC
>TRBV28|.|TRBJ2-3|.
CASSLAGATTDTQYF
TGTGCCAGCAGTCTTGCTGGAGCGACCACAGATACGCAGTATTTT
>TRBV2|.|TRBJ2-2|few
CASRRQTDDTGELFF
TGTGCCAGCAGGAGACAGACTGACGACACCGGGGAGCTGTTTTTT
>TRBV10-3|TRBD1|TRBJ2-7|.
CAISETGTGNEQYF
TGTGCCATCAGTGAGACCGGGACAGGGAACGAGCAGTACTTC
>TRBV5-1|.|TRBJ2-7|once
CASSLRQGQAEQYF
TGCGCCAGCAGCCTCCGCCAGGGGCAGGCCGAGCAGTACTTC
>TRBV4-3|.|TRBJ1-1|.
CASSQLPRGTEAFF
TGCGCCAGCAGCCAACTCCCCAGGGGCACTGAAGCTTTCTTT
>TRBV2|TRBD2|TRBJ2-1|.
CASLLSGLAGGPYNEQFF
TGTGCCAGCCTCCTCTCGGGGCTAGCGGGGGGGCCATACAATGAGCAGTTCTTC
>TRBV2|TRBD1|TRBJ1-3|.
CASSIFGTGNGNTIYF
TGTGCCAGCAGCATATTCGGGACAGGGAATGGAAACACCATATATTTT
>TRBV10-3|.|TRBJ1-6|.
CAISDAPGQGSPLHF
TGTGCCATCAGTGATGCGCCAGGACAAGGTTCACCCCTCCACTTT